This TCR beta chain comes out of a study of blood T cell repertoires in COVID-19. Looking at the study overall: The origin of the acute and convalescent COVID-19 samples was the United States, Italy and Spain. The cDNA or gDNA used as material had been derived from T cells, B-cell-depleted T cells, or PBMCs.

Before being deemed recovered, Cohort 3 donors had two negative PCRs, clearance, or symptom resolution. Original methodology: Amplifying reference gene primers gave estimates of nucleated cell counts. Data came from immunoSEQ multiplex PCR; TCRdb stores just in-frame clones and leaves some out. The V and J calls and clone size come from that table; D and trimming were worked out from the DNA. The sample includes over 120,000 clones, just over 85% of them seen just once. V trimming: 6 bases; J trimming: 2 bases; junction bases outside the gene matches: 14. The CDR3 has 17 amino acids. Germline assignment: CDR1 SGHDT and CDR2 YYEEEE.

The sequence came from a man aged 50 or older who had recovered from COVID-19. The specimen sequenced was PBMCs or T cells enriched from blood (not recorded which). The chain employs TRBV5-6 and TRBJ2-1; 7 nucleotides agree with TRBD2. The DNA of the CDR3 is TGTGCCAGCAACTACTTGTCGGGGGGATACCCCTACAATGAGCAGTTCTTC. It codes for CASNYLSGGYPYNEQFF.